This T cell receptor beta chain was documented in a study of CXCR3-negative and CXCR3-positive naive CD8 T cells (dated 2019 in TCRdb). Broadly, across the study: Approximately 130 million TRB reads were obtained in total, roughly 1.5 +/- 0.3 million reads per library. For the TRBV-TRBJ cluster analysis, the naive subsets came from 5 donors, while the memory cells came from 3 donors. Data from roughly eleven donors, pooled across two independent experiments, went into the diversity and physicochemical repertoire analyses. Broad study findings and their caveats: TRB CDR3s from CXCR3-positive naive cells showed higher hydrophobicity (lower Kidera factor 4), lower energy, and higher strength and volume indices than CXCR3-negative naive cells. TRBV-TRBJ usage was similar between naive CXCR3-negative and CXCR3-positive cells from the same donor, while memory cells showed distinct patterns. Comparably high repertoire diversity was found in both naive subsets, whereas much lower repertoire diversity was found in memory CD8+ T cells. Because surface CD5, which has been linked to self-reactivity in mice, was comparable between naive subsets, TCR interaction strength was also inferred from TRB CDR3 physicochemical properties. Freshly isolated PBMCs were used for most assays because CXCR3 expression went down partially after cryopreservation.

The instrument was a NextSeq 550. The Human TCR Profiling Kit (MiLaboratory) was used to make UMI-labeled 5' RACE TRB cDNA libraries. The full amount of extracted RNA was used for cDNA synthesis, and the full amount of resulting cDNA was used for PCR amplification. Libraries were prepared in parallel using an identical number of PCR cycles. The paper's data handling went like this. With a requirement of at least two reads per UMI, MIGEC and MiXCR extracted about 50,000 +/- 10,000 unique UMI-labeled TRB cDNA molecules per library. An average of 40,000 +/- 10,000 functional in-frame TRB CDR3 nucleotide clonotypes without stop codons was found per library. After downsampling to 5000 UMI-labeled TRB molecules per sample, diversity metrics, including normalized Shannon-Wiener and Chao1, were computed in VDJtools. VDJtools computed clonotype-size-weighted physicochemical properties of the central five CDR3 residues: interaction energy, strength, volume and Kidera factor 4. Through TCRdb reprocessing, the reads give one entry per CDR3 protein sequence; DNA is omitted. TCRdb, rather than the study authors, made the V and J calls. This sample's records show some 120,000 distinct CDR3 sequences. The ten largest account for about 0.35% of the sample.

The germline V gene supplies CDR1 SGHVS and CDR2 FNYEAQ. The CDR3 sequence holds 15 residues, the cysteine and phenylalanine included. No DNA has been recorded. In the case of this clonotype: Its antigen is still unknown.

Each CD8+ T cell subset was flow-sorted in triplicate, with 250,000 to 350,000 cells per subset placed directly into RLT lysis buffer. Naive CD8+ T cells were defined stringently as CD45RO-CCR7+CD27+CD95- to exclude memory contaminants. Standard density gradient centrifugation was used to isolate peripheral blood mononuclear cells from buffy coats. A FACSAria III was used to flow-sort naive CD8+ T cells into CXCR3-negative and CXCR3-positive populations. Total RNA was extracted from sorted cells using an RNeasy Mini Kit. The sample consisted of naive CXCR3+ CD8+ T cells from blood. The sample's cell subset or site, from its label and the paper: CD45RO-CCR7+CD27+CD95- naive CD8+ T cells expressing CXCR3 (TNR3+). This TCR was recovered from a human donor in good health. Some clones in this sample may be carry-over from other donors' samples. In this chain, TRBV7-6 is recombined with TRBJ1-1. The CDR3 protein sequence reads: CASSLSGDSNTEALF.